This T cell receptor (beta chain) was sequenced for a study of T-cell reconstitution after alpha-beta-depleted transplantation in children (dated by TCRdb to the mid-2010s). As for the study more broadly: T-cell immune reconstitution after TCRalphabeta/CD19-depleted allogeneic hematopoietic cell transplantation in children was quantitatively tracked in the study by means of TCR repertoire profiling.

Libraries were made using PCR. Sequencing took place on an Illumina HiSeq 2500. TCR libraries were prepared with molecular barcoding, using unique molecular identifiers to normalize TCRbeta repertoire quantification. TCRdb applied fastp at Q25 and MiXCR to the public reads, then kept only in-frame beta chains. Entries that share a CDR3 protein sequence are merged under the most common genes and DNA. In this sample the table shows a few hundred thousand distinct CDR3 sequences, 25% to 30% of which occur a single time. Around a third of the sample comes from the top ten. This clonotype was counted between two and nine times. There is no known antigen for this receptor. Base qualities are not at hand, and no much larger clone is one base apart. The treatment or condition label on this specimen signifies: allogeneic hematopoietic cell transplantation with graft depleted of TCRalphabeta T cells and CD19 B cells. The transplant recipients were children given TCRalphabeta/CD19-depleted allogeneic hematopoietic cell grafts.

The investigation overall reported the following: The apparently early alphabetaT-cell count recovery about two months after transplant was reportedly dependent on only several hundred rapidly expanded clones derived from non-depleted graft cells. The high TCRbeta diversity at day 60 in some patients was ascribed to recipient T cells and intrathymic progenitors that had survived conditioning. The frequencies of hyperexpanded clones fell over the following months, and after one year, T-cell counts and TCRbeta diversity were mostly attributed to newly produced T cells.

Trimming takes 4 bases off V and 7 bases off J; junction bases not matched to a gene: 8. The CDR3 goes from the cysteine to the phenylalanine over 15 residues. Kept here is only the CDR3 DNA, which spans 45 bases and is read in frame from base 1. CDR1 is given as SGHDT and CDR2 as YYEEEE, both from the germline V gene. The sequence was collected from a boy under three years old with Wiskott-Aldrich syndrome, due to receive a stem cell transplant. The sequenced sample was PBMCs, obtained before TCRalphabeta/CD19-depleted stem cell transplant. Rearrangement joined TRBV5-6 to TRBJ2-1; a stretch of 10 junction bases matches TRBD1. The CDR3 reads CASSTGQGDRNEQFF. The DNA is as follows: TGTGCCAGCAGCACCGGACAGGGGGATAGGAATGAGCAGTTCTTC.